The T cell receptor beta chain under discussion was sequenced for a study of T-cell memory formation after mild COVID-19. About the research overall: There were largely donor-specific TCR clusters. Study-wide results and caveats: Pre-infection memory held some responding clones, suggesting pre-existing cross-reactive T cells responded. Mainly in CM and EM were contracting CD4+ clones; CD8+ were in EMRA.

Amplification by 5'RACE using constant-segment primers produced TCR alpha and TCR beta cDNA libraries that carried sample barcodes and UMIs. TCRdb recomputed calls from the 5' RACE reads with MiXCR, one row per CDR3 protein. The data contain about 410,000 distinct CDR3 sequences, around 22% of them singletons. V dropped 5 bases and J dropped 5; count of bases not matched to a gene: 6. Germline CDR1 and CDR2: MNHEY and SMNVEV (reference sequence). The CDR3 spans 14 residues. This clonotype was picked up a small number of times. What it binds is not known. The chain couples TRBV27 to TRBJ2-5; 9 bases agree with TRBD1. The TCR sequence derives from an adult woman who had mild COVID-19 (a few samples of this study predate the infection). Cell type and time point are not known. Input material: PBMCs or a T cell subset sorted from them (not recorded which). The CDR3 protein is CASSHLTGGETQYF. DNA of the CDR3: TGTGCCAGCAGTCACCTGACAGGGGGGGAGACCCAGTACTTC.